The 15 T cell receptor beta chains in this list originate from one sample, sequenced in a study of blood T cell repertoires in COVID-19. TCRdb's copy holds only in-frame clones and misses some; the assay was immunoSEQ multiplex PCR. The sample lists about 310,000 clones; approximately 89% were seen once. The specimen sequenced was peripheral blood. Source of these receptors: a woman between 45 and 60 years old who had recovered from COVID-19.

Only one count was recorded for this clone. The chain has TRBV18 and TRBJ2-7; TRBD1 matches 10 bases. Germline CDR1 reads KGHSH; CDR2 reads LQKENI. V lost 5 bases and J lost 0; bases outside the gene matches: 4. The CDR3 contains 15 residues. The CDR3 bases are TGTGCCAGCTCAAGACAGGGGGCAGACTCCTACGAGCAGTACTTC. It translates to CASSRQGADSYEQYF.

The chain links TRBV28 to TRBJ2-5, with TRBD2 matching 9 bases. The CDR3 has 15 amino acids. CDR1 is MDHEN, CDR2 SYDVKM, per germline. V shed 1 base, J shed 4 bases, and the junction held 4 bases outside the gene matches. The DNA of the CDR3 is TGTGCCAGCAGTTTATCCCGACTAGCGGCAGAGACCCAGTACTTC. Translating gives CASSLSRLAAETQYF.

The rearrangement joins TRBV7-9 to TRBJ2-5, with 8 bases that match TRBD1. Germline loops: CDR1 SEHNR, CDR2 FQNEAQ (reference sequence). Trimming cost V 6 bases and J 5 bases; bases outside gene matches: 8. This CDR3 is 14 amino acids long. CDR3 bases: TGTGCCAGCAGTTCCGGACAGGGATGGGAGACCCAGTACTTC. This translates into CASSSGQGWETQYF.

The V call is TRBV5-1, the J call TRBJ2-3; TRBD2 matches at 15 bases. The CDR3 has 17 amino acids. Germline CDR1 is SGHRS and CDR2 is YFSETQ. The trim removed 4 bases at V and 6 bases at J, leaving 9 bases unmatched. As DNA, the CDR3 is TGCGCCAGCAGCCCCGGGACTAGCGGGAGGAGACGTGATACGCAGTATTTT. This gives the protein CASSPGTSGRRRDTQYF.

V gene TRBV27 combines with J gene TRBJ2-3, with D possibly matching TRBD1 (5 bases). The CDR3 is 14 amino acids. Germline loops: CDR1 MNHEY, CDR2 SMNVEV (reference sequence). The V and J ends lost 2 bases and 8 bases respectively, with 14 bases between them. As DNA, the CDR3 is TGTGCCAGCAGTTTAAGGAGCCTGCAGGGTACGCAGTATTTT. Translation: CASSLRSLQGTQYF.

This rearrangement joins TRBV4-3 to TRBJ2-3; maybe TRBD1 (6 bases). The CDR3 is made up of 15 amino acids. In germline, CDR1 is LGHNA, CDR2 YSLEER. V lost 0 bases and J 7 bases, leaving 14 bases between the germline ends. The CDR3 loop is CASSQDPQGGHTQYF. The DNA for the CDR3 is TGCGCCAGCAGCCAAGATCCACAGGGCGGCCATACGCAGTATTTT.

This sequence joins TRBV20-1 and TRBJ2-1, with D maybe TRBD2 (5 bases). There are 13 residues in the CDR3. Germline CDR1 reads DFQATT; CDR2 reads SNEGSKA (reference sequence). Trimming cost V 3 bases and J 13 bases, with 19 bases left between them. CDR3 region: CSASKDSVGEQFF. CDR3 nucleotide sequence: TGCAGTGCTAGTAAAGATAGCGTTGGAGAACAGTTCTTC.

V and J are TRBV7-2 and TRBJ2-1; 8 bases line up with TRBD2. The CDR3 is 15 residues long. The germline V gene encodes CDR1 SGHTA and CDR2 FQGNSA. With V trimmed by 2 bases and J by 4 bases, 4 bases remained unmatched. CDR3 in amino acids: CASSLSGSGYNEQFF. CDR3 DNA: TGTGCCAGCAGCTTAAGCGGGAGCGGGTACAATGAGCAGTTCTTC.

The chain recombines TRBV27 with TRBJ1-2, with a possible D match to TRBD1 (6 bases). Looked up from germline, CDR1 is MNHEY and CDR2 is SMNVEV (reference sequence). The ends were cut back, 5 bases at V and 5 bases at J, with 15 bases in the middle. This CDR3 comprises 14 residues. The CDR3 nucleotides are TGTGCCAGCAGTCCTCGCAGGGGAGAATATGGCTACACCTTC. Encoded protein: CASSPRRGEYGYTF.

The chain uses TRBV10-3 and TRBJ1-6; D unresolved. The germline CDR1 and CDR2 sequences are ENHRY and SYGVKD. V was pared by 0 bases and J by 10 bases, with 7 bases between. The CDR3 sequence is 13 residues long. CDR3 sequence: CAISESAGSPLHF. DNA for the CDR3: TGTGCCATCAGTGAGTCGGCGGGGTCACCCCTCCACTTT.

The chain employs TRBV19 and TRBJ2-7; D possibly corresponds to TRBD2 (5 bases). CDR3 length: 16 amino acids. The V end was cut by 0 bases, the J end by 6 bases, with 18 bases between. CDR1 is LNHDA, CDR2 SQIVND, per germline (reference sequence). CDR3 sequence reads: CASSIDPLKGEGEQYF. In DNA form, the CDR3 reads TGTGCCAGTAGTATAGATCCTCTCAAGGGAGAGGGCGAGCAGTACTTC.

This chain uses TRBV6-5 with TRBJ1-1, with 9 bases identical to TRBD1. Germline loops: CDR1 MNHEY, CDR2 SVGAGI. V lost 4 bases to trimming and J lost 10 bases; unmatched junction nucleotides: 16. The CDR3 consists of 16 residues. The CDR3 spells CASSSGTGLTNAGAFF. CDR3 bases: TGTGCCAGCAGTTCCGGGACAGGGCTTACGAATGCGGGAGCTTTCTTT.

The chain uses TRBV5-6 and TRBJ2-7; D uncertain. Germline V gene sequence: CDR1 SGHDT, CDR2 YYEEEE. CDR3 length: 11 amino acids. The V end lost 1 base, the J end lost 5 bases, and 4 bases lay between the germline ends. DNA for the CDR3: TGTGCCAGCAGCTTGCTCCACGAGCAGTACTTC. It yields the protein CASSLLHEQYF.

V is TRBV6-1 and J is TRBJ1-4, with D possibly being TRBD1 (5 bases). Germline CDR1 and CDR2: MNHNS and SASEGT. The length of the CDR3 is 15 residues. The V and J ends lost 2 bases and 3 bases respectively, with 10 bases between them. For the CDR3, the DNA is TGTGCCAGCAGTGAAAGCGGGGGACCTAATGAAAAACTGTTTTTT. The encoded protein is CASSESGGPNEKLFF.

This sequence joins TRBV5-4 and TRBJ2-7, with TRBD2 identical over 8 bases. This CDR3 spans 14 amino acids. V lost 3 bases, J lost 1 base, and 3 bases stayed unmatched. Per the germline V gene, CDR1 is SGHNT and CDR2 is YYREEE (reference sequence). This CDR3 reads CASSSVAGSYEQYF. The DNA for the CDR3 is TGTGCCAGCAGCTCAGTAGCGGGGTCCTACGAGCAGTACTTC.